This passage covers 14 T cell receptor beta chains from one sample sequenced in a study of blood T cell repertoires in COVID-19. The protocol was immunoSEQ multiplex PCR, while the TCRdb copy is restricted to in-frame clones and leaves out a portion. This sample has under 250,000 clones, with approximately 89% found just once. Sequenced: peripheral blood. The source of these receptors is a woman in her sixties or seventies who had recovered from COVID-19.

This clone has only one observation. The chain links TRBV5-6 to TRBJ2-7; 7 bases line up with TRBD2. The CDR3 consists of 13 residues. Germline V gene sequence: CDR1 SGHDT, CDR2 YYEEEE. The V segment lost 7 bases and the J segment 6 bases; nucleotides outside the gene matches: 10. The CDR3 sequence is CASGDYWGGEQYF. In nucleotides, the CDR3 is TGTGCCAGCGGGGACTATTGGGGAGGCGAGCAGTACTTC.

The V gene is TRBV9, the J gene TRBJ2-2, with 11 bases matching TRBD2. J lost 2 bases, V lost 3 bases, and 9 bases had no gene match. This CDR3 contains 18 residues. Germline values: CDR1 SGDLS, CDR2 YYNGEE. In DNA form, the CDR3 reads TGTGCCAGCAGCGCTTCCCGACTAGCGGGGCTTAACACCGGGGAGCTGTTTTTT. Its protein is CASSASRLAGLNTGELFF.

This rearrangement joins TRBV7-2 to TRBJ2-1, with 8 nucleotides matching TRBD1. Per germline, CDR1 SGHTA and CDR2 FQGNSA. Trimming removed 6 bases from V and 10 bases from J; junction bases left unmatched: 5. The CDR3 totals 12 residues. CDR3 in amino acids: CASRSGGKEQFF. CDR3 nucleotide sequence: TGTGCCAGCAGATCAGGGGGCAAGGAGCAGTTCTTC.

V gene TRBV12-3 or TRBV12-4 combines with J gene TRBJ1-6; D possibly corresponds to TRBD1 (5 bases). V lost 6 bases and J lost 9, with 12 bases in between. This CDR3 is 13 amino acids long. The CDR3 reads CASRQGSFSPLHF. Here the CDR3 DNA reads TGTGCCAGCAGGCAGGGAAGTTTTTCACCCCTCCACTTT.

Here the CDR3 DNA reads TGCGCCAGCAGTACCGGGACAGGGGGCTTCAATGAGCAGTTCTTC. This sequence encodes CASSTGTGGFNEQFF. The chain has TRBV5-1 and TRBJ2-1; 12 nucleotides match TRBD1. Germline loops: CDR1 SGHRS, CDR2 YFSETQ. CDR3 length: 15 residues. The V segment lost 5 bases and the J segment 6 bases; nucleotides outside the gene matches: 6.

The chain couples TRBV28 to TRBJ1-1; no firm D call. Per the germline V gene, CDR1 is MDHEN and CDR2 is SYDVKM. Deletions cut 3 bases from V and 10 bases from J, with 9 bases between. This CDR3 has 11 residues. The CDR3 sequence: CASSLEVGAFF. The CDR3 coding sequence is TGTGCCAGCAGTTTGGAGGTAGGAGCTTTCTTT.

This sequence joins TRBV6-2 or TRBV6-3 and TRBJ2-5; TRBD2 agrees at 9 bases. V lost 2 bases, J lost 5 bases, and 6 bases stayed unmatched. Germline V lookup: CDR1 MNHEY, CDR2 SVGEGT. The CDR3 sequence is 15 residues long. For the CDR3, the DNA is TGTGCCAGCAGTTACGGGCTAGCGGGGACGGAGACCCAGTACTTC. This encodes CASSYGLAGTETQYF.

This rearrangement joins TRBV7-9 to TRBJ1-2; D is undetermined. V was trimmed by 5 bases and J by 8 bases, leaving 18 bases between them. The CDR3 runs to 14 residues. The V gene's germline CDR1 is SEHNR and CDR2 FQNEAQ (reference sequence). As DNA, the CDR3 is TGTGCCAGCAGCCCCCATGCGGGCTCTGGGGGCTACACCTTC. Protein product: CASSPHAGSGGYTF.

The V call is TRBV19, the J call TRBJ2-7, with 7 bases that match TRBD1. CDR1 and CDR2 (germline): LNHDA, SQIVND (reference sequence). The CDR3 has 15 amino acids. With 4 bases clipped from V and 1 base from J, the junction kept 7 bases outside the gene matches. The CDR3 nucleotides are TGTGCCAGTAGTACTACAGGGGTGAGGTCCTACGAGCAGTACTTC. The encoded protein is CASSTTGVRSYEQYF.

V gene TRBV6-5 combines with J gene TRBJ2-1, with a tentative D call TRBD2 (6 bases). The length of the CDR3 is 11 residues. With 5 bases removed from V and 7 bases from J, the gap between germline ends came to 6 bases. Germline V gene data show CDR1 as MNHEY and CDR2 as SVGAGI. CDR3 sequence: CASSRGNEQFF. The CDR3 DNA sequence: TGTGCCAGCAGTCGGGGGAATGAGCAGTTCTTC.

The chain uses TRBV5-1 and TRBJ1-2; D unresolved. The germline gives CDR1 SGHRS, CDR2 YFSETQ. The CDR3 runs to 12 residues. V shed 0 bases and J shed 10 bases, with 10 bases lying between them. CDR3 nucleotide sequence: TGCGCCAGCAGCTTGGTTACCAGTGACTACACCTTC. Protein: CASSLVTSDYTF.

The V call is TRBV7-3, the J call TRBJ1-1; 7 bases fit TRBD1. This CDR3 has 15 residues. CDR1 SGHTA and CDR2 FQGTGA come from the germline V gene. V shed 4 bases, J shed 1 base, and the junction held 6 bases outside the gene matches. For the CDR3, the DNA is TGTGCCAGCAGCTCCGGGACAGTGTCGAACACTGAAGCTTTCTTT. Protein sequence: CASSSGTVSNTEAFF.

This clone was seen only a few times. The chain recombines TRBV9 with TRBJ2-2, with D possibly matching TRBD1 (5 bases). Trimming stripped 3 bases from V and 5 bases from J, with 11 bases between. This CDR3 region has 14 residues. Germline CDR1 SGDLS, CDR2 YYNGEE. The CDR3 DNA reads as TGTGCCAGCAGCGGACAGTTGTGGACCGGGGAGCTGTTTTTT. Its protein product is CASSGQLWTGELFF.

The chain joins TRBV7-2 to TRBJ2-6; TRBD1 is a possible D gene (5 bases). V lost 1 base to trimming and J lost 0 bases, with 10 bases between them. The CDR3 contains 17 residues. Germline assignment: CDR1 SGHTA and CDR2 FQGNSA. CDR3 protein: CASSLGQPRSGANVLTF. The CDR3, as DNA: TGTGCCAGCAGCTTAGGACAGCCCCGCTCTGGGGCCAACGTCCTGACTTTC.